This is a list of T cell receptor beta chains from one sample in a study of shared clonotypes between healthy human individuals. The repertoire was sequenced with immunoSEQ multiplex PCR; TCRdb's copy has only in-frame clones and lacks some. The sample carries fewer than 550,000 clones, roughly 85% recorded once. Sequencing was done on a sample of PBMCs. The receptors shown here come from a woman aged 35 to 49 in good health. Some clones in this sample may be carry-over from other donors' samples. Each CDR3 is given with its conserved first and last residue. D genes are given only for firm matches. Clone size is shown for a subset of rows, as once, few, many or a class of expanded clone.

v_gene	j_gene	d_gene	abundance	CDR3aa	CDR3nt
TRBV11-2	TRBJ2-1	TRBD2	-	CASSSGLAGVVYNEQFF	TGTGCCAGCAGCTCGGGACTAGCGGGAGTTGTCTACAATGAGCAGTTCTTC
TRBV29-1	TRBJ2-7	TRBD1	-	CSVARDRYEQYF	TGCAGCGTTGCCCGGGACAGGTACGAGCAGTACTTC
TRBV6-6	TRBJ2-7	TRBD1	-	CASNRDSPYEQYF	TGTGCCAGCAATCGGGACAGTCCCTACGAGCAGTACTTC
TRBV11-1	TRBJ2-1	TRBD2	-	CASSPRTSGRNEQFF	TGTGCCAGCAGCCCTCGGACTAGCGGGAGGAATGAGCAGTTCTTC
TRBV5-4	TRBJ2-7	TRBD1	-	CASSYGQGLEQYF	TGTGCCAGCAGCTACGGACAGGGCCTCGAGCAGTACTTC
TRBV13	TRBJ2-1	-	few	CASSTRQGLKQFF	TGTGCCAGCAGCACCAGGCAAGGCCTTAAGCAGTTCTTC
TRBV28	TRBJ2-2	-	-	CASSLWLRGGELFF	TGTGCCAGCAGTTTATGGTTACGAGGAGGGGAGCTGTTTTTT
TRBV15	TRBJ2-7	-	-	CATSRVTREYSYEQYF	TGTGCCACCAGCAGAGTCACCCGAGAGTACTCCTACGAGCAGTACTTC
TRBV28	TRBJ2-7	-	-	CASSTYRQVPLTYYEQYF	TGTGCCAGCAGTACTTATAGACAGGTTCCCCTTACTTACTACGAGCAGTACTTC
TRBV28	TRBJ1-1	-	-	CASTTGPNTEAFF	TGTGCCAGCACGACAGGACCGAACACTGAAGCTTTCTTT
TRBV19	TRBJ2-1	-	-	CASSMAFTSGNEQFF	TGTGCCAGTAGTATGGCCTTCACCTCGGGGAATGAGCAGTTCTTC
TRBV7-2	TRBJ1-1	-	few	CASSFPGRVAFF	TGTGCCAGCAGCTTCCCCGGGAGGGTGGCTTTCTTT
TRBV7-9	TRBJ2-3	-	-	CASSPPSTDTQYF	TGTGCCAGCAGCCCTCCTAGCACAGATACGCAGTATTTT
TRBV4-1	TRBJ1-5	-	-	CASSKDGNQPQHF	TGCGCCAGTTCTAAGGACGGAAATCAGCCCCAGCATTTT
TRBV10-3	TRBJ2-1	-	-	CAIRLAGTWGEQFF	TGTGCCATCAGACTAGCTGGAACCTGGGGTGAGCAGTTCTTC
TRBV18	TRBJ1-2	-	-	CASSPTPGDDYGYTF	TGTGCCAGCTCACCAACCCCGGGGGACGACTATGGCTACACCTTC
TRBV10-3	TRBJ1-2	TRBD1	-	CAISEGDRGRGYTF	TGTGCCATCAGTGAAGGTGACAGGGGTAGGGGCTACACCTTC
TRBV7-6	TRBJ1-3	-	many	CASSLVGEAGNTIYF	TGTGCCAGCAGCTTAGTGGGGGAGGCTGGAAACACCATATATTTT
TRBV15	TRBJ2-2	-	-	CATSRDALTATLLFF	TGTGCCACCAGCAGAGATGCCCTGACAGCTACGTTGCTGTTTTTT
TRBV6-1	TRBJ2-7	-	-	CASSSTGNDEQYF	TGTGCCAGCAGCTCAACGGGGAACGACGAGCAGTACTTC
TRBV29-1	TRBJ2-5	-	once	CSVTGTGFGRETQYF	TGCAGCGTTACCGGGACAGGTTTCGGGAGGGAGACCCAGTACTTC
TRBV6-6	TRBJ2-5	TRBD2	-	CASSSLAGNQETQYF	TGTGCCAGCAGTTCTCTAGCGGGGAACCAAGAGACCCAGTACTTC
TRBV30	TRBJ1-1	TRBD1	many	CAWRYPNFRDSVAFF	TGTGCCTGGAGATATCCTAACTTCCGGGACAGTGTAGCTTTCTTT
TRBV5-1	TRBJ1-4	-	-	CASSPLDGTNEKLFF	TGCGCCAGCAGCCCCTTAGATGGGACCAATGAAAAACTGTTTTTT
TRBV19	TRBJ2-5	-	-	CASSFRAGRPETQYF	TGTGCCAGTAGTTTTCGGGCAGGGAGGCCAGAGACCCAGTACTTC
TRBV28	TRBJ2-3	-	few	CASRQTGTDTQYF	TGTGCCAGCAGACAAACAGGGACAGATACGCAGTATTTT
TRBV5-1	TRBJ2-7	TRBD2	-	CASSLAGLAESSYEQYF	TGCGCCAGCAGCTTGGCGGGACTAGCGGAGAGCTCCTACGAGCAGTACTTC
TRBV5-1	TRBJ2-7	-	-	CASSSGRVLYEQYF	TGCGCCAGCAGCTCGGGCAGGGTACTCTACGAGCAGTACTTC
TRBV5-6	TRBJ1-2	-	-	CASSLVGQNYGYTF	TGTGCCAGCAGCCTAGTTGGACAGAACTATGGCTACACCTTC
TRBV4-1	TRBJ2-1	-	-	CASSQDPLATSSYNEQFF	TGCGCCAGCAGCCAAGATCCCCTAGCGACTAGCTCCTACAATGAGCAGTTCTTC
TRBV5-1	TRBJ2-1	TRBD1	-	CASCRDREVNEQFF	TGCGCCAGCTGCCGGGACAGGGAGGTCAATGAGCAGTTCTTC
TRBV5-4	TRBJ2-7	-	-	CASSLDPSYEQYF	TGTGCCAGCAGCTTGGACCCCTCCTACGAGCAGTACTTC
TRBV27	TRBJ2-7	TRBD1	-	CASSAPGQETRGYEQYF	TGTGCCAGCAGTGCTCCGGGACAGGAGACTAGGGGATACGAGCAGTACTTC
TRBV5-6	TRBJ2-7	TRBD2	-	CASSWRTGLAGSYEQYF	TGTGCCAGCAGCTGGCGAACCGGACTAGCGGGGAGCTACGAGCAGTACTTC
TRBV7-2	TRBJ2-7	-	-	CASSLGGTGPEQYF	TGTGCCAGCAGCTTAGGAGGGACTGGTCCCGAGCAGTACTTC
TRBV19	TRBJ1-1	TRBD1	-	CASSWGTGRVTEAFF	TGTGCCAGTAGTTGGGGGACAGGGCGGGTAACTGAAGCTTTCTTT
TRBV7-2	TRBJ1-4	-	-	CASSLTFRGEKLFF	TGTGCCAGCAGCTTAACTTTTCGGGGAGAAAAACTGTTTTTT
TRBV5-1	TRBJ2-7	TRBD2	few	CASTGTSGSREQYF	TGCGCCAGCACCGGGACTAGCGGGAGCCGGGAGCAGTACTTC
TRBV27	TRBJ2-1	-	-	CASRHGGSYNEQFF	TGTGCCAGCCGTCATGGGGGTTCCTACAATGAGCAGTTCTTC
TRBV7-2	TRBJ2-3	TRBD2	-	CASSLGGRGDTQYF	TGTGCCAGCAGTCTTGGCGGGAGGGGGGATACGCAGTATTTT